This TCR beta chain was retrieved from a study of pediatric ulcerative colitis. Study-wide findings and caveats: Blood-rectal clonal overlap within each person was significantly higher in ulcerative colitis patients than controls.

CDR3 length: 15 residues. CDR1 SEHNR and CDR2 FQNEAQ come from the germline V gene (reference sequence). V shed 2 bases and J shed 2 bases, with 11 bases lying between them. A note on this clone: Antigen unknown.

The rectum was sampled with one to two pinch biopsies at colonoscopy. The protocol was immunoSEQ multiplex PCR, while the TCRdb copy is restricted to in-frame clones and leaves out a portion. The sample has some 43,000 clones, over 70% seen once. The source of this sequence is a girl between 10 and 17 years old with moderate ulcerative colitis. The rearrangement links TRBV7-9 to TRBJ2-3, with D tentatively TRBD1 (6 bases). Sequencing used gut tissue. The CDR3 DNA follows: TGTGCCAGCAGCTTAAGGGACACCCTCACAGATACGCAGTATTTT. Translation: CASSLRDTLTDTQYF.